This is a list of T cell receptor beta chains from one sample in a study of T cell repertoires in cytomegalovirus infection. TCRdb ran MiXCR on the reads and lists one entry per CDR3 protein. In the table there are some 920,000 distinct CDR3 sequences, around 30% of which are singletons. These receptors' antigens are unknown. The sequencing used cultured CD8+ T cells from PBMCs, collected from culture after CMV antigen stimulation. These receptors came from a human donor in good health (CMV status not recorded). Some clones in this sample may be carry-over from other donors' samples. Each CDR3 is given with its conserved first and last residue. The D gene is left open where the match is weak. Clone size is not always given. Where it is, it says once, few, many or a class for expanded clones.

TRBJ1-6	many	TRBV5-4	NA	CASSYEGYNSPLHF	TGTGCCAGCAGCTACGAAGGGTATAATTCACCCCTCCACTTT
TRBJ1-5	NA	TRBV7-9	NA	CASSLGSEFPQHF	TGTGCCAGCAGCTTGGGCAGCGAGTTTCCCCAGCATTTT
TRBJ2-5	NA	TRBV7-6	NA	CASSLKGPPGETQYF	TGTGCCAGCAGCTTGAAGGGACCCCCAGGGGAGACCCAGTACTTC
TRBJ1-1	few	TRBV6-5	TRBD1	CASSYSTGVKEAFF	TGTGCCAGCAGTTACTCGACAGGGGTCAAAGAAGCTTTCTTT
TRBJ2-7	NA	TRBV9	NA	CASSVGSSGDYEQYF	TGTGCCAGCAGCGTAGGGTCCTCGGGTGACTACGAGCAGTACTTC
TRBJ1-1	few	TRBV20-1	NA	CSARGAPGQRYIMNTEAFF	TGCAGTGCTAGAGGGGCTCCCGGACAGCGATACATTATGAACACTGAAGCTTTCTTT
TRBJ2-7	many	TRBV10-3	TRBD1	CAISESRDRHEQYF	TGTGCCATCAGTGAGTCGAGGGACAGACACGAGCAGTACTTC
TRBJ2-1	NA	TRBV18	NA	CASSPDEGNEQFF	TGTGCCAGCTCACCGGATGAGGGGAATGAGCAGTTCTTC
TRBJ1-1	NA	TRBV12-3/TRBV12-4	TRBD1	CASNWDRVFTEAFF	TGTGCCAGCAACTGGGACAGGGTCTTCACTGAAGCTTTCTTT
TRBJ1-1	once	TRBV28	TRBD1	CASSLRRQGGLRSTEAFF	TGTGCCAGCAGTTTACGTCGACAGGGGGGTTTGAGGAGCACTGAAGCTTTCTTT
TRBJ1-2	NA	TRBV7-8	TRBD1	CASSLDNGQGKYGYTF	TGTGCCAGCAGCTTAGATAACGGACAGGGAAAATATGGCTACACCTTC